Below are 18 T cell receptor beta chains sequenced from a single sample in a study of T-cell memory formation after mild COVID-19. A single record per CDR3 protein comes from TCRdb applying MiXCR to the 5' RACE reads. This table holds 100,000 to 150,000 distinct CDR3 sequences, roughly 6% found once. Sequences were obtained from PBMCs or a T cell subset sorted from them (not recorded which). Receptors were obtained from an adult woman who had mild COVID-19 (a few samples of this study predate the infection). Cell type and time point are not known.

A few counts support this clonotype. The CDR3 nucleotides are TGTGCCAGCAGCTTTCCCCAGCGAGAAGATACGCAGTATTTT. Protein: CASSFPQREDTQYF. This chain uses TRBV5-4 with TRBJ2-3, with D uncertain. The V end lost 2 bases, the J end lost 5 bases, and 12 bases lay between the germline ends. CDR1 SGHNT and CDR2 YYREEE come from the germline V gene (reference sequence). The CDR3 sequence is 14 residues long.

This clonotype was observed many times. CDR3 amino acids: CASSQGQGPYEQYF. In DNA, the CDR3 is TGTGCCAGCAGCCAAGGTCAGGGGCCGTACGAGCAGTACTTC. The V and J genes are TRBV3-1 and TRBJ2-7; a possible D gene is TRBD1 (6 bases). Looked up from germline, CDR1 is LGHDT and CDR2 is YNNKEL (reference sequence). CDR3 size: 14 residues. Trimming took 1 base from V and 4 from J, leaving 11 bases between them.

This clonotype has ten or more counts. This CDR3 is CASSQQPGLAELNEQFF. The CDR3 DNA reads TGTGCCAGCAGCCAACAACCGGGACTAGCGGAACTCAATGAGCAGTTCTTC. The rearrangement links TRBV4-2 to TRBJ2-1; 11 bases align to TRBD2. With V trimmed by 2 bases and J by 6 bases, 9 bases remained unmatched. Germline CDR1 reads LGHNA; CDR2 reads YNFKEQ. The length of the CDR3 is 17 residues.

The rearrangement links TRBV11-2 to TRBJ2-3; weak D call: TRBD2 (6 bases). The germline CDR1 and CDR2 sequences are SGHAT and FQNNGV. V shed 5 bases and J shed 2 bases, with 17 bases lying between them. This CDR3 is built from 16 residues. The CDR3 DNA sequence: TGTGCCAGCAGCCCAGGGACTGCCACTTTCACAGATACGCAGTATTTT. This translates into CASSPGTATFTDTQYF.

This clonotype has a count of ten or more. The chain is built from TRBV7-6 and TRBJ2-5; 10 nucleotides agree with TRBD2. V lost 4 bases and J lost 1; bases outside the gene matches: 6. Germline CDR1 and CDR2: SGHVS and FNYEAQ. The CDR3 contains 16 residues. The CDR3 sequence is CASSSKRGGPQETQYF. In DNA form, the CDR3 reads TGTGCCAGCAGCTCTAAGCGGGGGGGCCCCCAAGAGACCCAGTACTTC.

This clonotype was seen only a few times. This sequence joins TRBV4-1 and TRBJ1-4, with TRBD1 matching over 10 bases. V dropped 4 bases and J dropped 7; count of bases not matched to a gene: 6. Germline CDR1 MGHRA, CDR2 YSYEKL. This CDR3 comprises 15 residues. CDR3 DNA sequence: TGCGCCAGCAGCCTGCCGGGACAGGGGATTGAAAAACTGTTTTTT. Translating it yields CASSLPGQGIEKLFF.

The chain employs TRBV7-2 and TRBJ2-7, with D perhaps assigned TRBD1 or TRBD2 (5 bases each). V was trimmed by 5 bases and J by 4 bases, leaving 18 bases between them. The CDR3 extends over 15 amino acids. CDR1 and CDR2 (germline): SGHTA, FQGNSA. The CDR3 is CASSRDTGQRYEQYF. Here the CDR3 DNA reads TGTGCCAGCAGCCGAGATACGGGGCAAAGGTACGAGCAGTACTTC.

A few counts support this clonotype. This chain uses TRBV2 with TRBJ2-3; 8 positions agree with TRBD1. Germline V gene data show CDR1 as SNHLY and CDR2 as FYNNEI. V shed 4 bases, J shed 5 bases, and the junction held 8 bases outside the gene matches. The CDR3 sequence is 15 residues long. CDR3 amino acids: CASSGPQGAGDTQYF. Written as DNA, the CDR3 is TGTGCCAGCAGTGGACCCCAGGGGGCAGGAGATACGCAGTATTTT.

This clonotype was found a few times. A read error may produce the germline difference seen at one junction end. This chain links TRBV12-3 or TRBV12-4 with TRBJ1-3; D gene unclear. The CDR3 extends over 12 amino acids. The CDR3 DNA reads TGCGCAGAGAGGGATATTGGAAACACCATATATTTT. Protein product: CAERDIGNTIYF.

V gene TRBV7-8 combines with J gene TRBJ2-4, with 11 bases matching TRBD2. J lost 0 bases, V lost 2 bases, and 6 bases had no gene match. Per the germline V gene, CDR1 is SGHVS and CDR2 is FQNEAQ. This CDR3 contains 18 residues. The DNA for the CDR3 is TGTGCCAGCAGCTTAATCTCGGGACTAGCGGTAGCCAAAAACATTCAGTACTTC. This sequence encodes CASSLISGLAVAKNIQYF.

This rearrangement joins TRBV19 to TRBJ1-1; D gene ambiguous. Germline V gives CDR1 LNHDA, CDR2 SQIVND (reference sequence). V was shortened by 6 bases and J by 6 bases, with 17 bases between the two germline ends. This CDR3 has 14 amino acids. CDR3 in DNA: TGTGCCAGTAGACTGGGAGGTACTGACCCTGAAGCTTTCTTT. Protein: CASRLGGTDPEAFF. Full variable domain (rest looked up from reference TRBV19 and TRBJ1-1): DGGITQSPKYLFRKEGQNVTLSCEQNLNHDAMYWYRQDPGQGLRLIYYSQIVNDFQKGDIAEGYSVSREKKESFPLTVTSAQKNPTAFYLCASRLGGTDPEAFFGQGTRLTVV.

This clonotype was seen a handful of times. This rearrangement joins TRBV7-2 to TRBJ1-1, with 8 bases identical to TRBD1. The V and J ends lost 5 bases and 6 bases, in that order; junction bases with no gene match: 5. CDR3 length: 13 residues. Germline V gene lookup returns CDR1 SGHTA and CDR2 FQGNSA. The CDR3 sequence is CASSRRTGPEAFF. The CDR3 DNA reads as TGTGCCAGCAGCCGAAGGACAGGGCCTGAAGCTTTCTTT.

On this clonotype itself: Possible read error: a much larger clone is one base away. The V gene is TRBV5-1, the J gene TRBJ1-1; D remains unclear. The CDR3 contains 14 residues. CDR1 is SGHRS, CDR2 YFSETQ, per germline. CDR3 loop: CASSLEGWETEALF. The CDR3 coding sequence is TGCGCCAGCAGCTTGGAGGGTTGGGAAACTGAAGCTTTATTT.

This clonotype was seen many times. The V call is TRBV20-1, the J call TRBJ1-2, with D uncertain. The CDR3 consists of 14 residues. V dropped 3 bases and J dropped 2 bases, with 13 bases sitting between them. The germline V gene encodes CDR1 DFQATT and CDR2 SNEGSKA (reference sequence). The CDR3 is CSASIPPGNYGYTF. In nucleotides, the CDR3 is TGCAGTGCTAGCATACCGCCCGGAAACTATGGCTACACCTTC.

This clonotype was seen many times. J is TRBJ2-1 and V is TRBV3-1, with D possibly being TRBD1 (5 bases). This CDR3 has 17 residues. CDR1 and CDR2 from the germline V gene are LGHDT and YNNKEL (reference sequence). The germline V and J ends were trimmed by 3 bases and 3 bases, with 18 bases remaining between them. As DNA, the CDR3 is TGTGCCAGCAGCCAGCAAAGGGGTGAGACAGACTACAATGAGCAGTTCTTC. This gives the protein CASSQQRGETDYNEQFF.

The CDR3 nucleotides read TGCGCCAGCAAAAGGACAGGGGACCACACTGAAGCTTTCTTT. Translating gives CASKRTGDHTEAFF. The chain employs TRBV4-1 and TRBJ1-1, with 9 bases identical to TRBD1. CDR3 length: 14 amino acids. V lost 7 bases to trimming and J lost 3 bases; unmatched junction nucleotides: 6. Germline V CDR1 and CDR2: MGHRA, YSYEKL.

This clonotype was seen at least ten times. This chain connects TRBV7-6 to TRBJ1-5; tentatively, D is TRBD1 (5 bases). Trimming removed 4 bases from V and 0 bases from J, with 10 bases in between. Looked up from germline, CDR1 is SGHVS and CDR2 is FNYEAQ. The CDR3 length is 15 residues. CDR3: CASSWDGNSNQPQHF. As DNA, the CDR3 is TGTGCCAGCAGCTGGGACGGGAATAGCAATCAGCCCCAGCATTTT.

V usage is TRBV6-6 and J usage is TRBJ2-2, with D hard to call. The CDR3 runs 13 residues. Trimming left V 6 bases short and J 6 bases short, with 11 bases between. From germline, CDR1 is MNHNY and CDR2 SVGAGI (reference sequence). CDR3 sequence: CASSPPGSGELFF. The CDR3 region has the DNA TGTGCCAGCAGCCCTCCCGGGTCCGGGGAGCTGTTTTTT.